The clone carrying this TCR beta chain was detected only a few times. Its antigen remains unknown. The record originates from a study of OX40 agonist ivuxolimab in advanced cancers. Study-wide points: CD8+ T cells were the subset that, on average, had more expanded clones than CD4+. Among the least clonally expanded were partial responders at 0.1-3.0 mg/kg.

Using immunoSEQ multiplex PCR, the repertoire was profiled, and TCRdb retains in-frame clones only, with some absent. This table has 70,000 or so clones, nearly 85% appearing once. The ends were cut back, 0 bases at V and 2 bases at J, with 5 bases in the middle. The germline V gene encodes CDR1 SGHAT and CDR2 FQNNGV. This CDR3 has 14 amino acids. The V gene is TRBV11-2, the J gene TRBJ2-1; unclear D gene. The sample consisted of CD4+ or CD8+ T cells sorted from blood, taken in a trial of the OX40 agonist ivuxolimab. The clonotype comes from an adult with an advanced solid tumor such as melanoma, head and neck, liver or kidney cancer. The CDR3 here is CASSLDFAYNEQFF. DNA of the CDR3: TGTGCCAGCAGCTTAGATTTCGCCTACAATGAGCAGTTCTTC.